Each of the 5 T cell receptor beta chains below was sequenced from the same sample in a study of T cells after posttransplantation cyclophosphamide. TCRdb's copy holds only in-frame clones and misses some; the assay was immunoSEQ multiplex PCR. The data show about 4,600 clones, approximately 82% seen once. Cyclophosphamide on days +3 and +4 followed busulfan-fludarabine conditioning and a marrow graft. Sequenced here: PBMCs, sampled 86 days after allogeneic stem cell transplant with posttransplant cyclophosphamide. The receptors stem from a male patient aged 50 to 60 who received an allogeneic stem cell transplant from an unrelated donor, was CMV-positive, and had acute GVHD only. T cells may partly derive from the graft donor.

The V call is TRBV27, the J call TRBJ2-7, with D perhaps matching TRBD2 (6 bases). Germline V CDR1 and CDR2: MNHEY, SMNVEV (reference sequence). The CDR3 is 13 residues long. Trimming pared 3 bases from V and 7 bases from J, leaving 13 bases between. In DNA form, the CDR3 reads TGTGCCAGCAGTTTGGGAGGCGTGGGAGAGCAGTACTTC. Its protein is CASSLGGVGEQYF.

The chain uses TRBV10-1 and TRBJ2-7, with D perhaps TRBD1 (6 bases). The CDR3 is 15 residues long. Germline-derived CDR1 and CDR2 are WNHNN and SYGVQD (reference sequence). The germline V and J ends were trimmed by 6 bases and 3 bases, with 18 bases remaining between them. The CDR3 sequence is CASSVRPGHNYEQYF. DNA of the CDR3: TGCGCCAGCAGCGTTAGACCGGGACACAACTACGAGCAGTACTTC.

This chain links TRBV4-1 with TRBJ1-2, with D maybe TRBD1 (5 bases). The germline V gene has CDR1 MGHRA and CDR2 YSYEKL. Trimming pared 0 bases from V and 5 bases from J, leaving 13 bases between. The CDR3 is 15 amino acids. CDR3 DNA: TGCGCCAGCAGCCAAGATATACAGGCGATGTATGGCTACACCTTC. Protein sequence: CASSQDIQAMYGYTF.

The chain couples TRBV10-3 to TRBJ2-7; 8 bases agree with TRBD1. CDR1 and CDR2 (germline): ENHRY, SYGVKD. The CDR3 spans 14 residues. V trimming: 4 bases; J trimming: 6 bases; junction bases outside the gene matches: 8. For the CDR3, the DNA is TGTGCCATCAGTGCAGGCGGACAGGGTGGCGAGCAGTACTTC. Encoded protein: CAISAGGQGGEQYF.

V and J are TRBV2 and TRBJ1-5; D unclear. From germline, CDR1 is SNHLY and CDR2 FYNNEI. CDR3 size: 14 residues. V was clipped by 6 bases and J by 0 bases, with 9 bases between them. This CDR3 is CASSELYSNQPQHF. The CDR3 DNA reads TGTGCCAGCAGCGAACTATATAGCAATCAGCCCCAGCATTTT.